Shown below are 3 T cell receptor beta chains from a single sample sequenced in a study of vaccination and CD4 T cells after COVID-19. The treatment was: approximately 11-day PBMC culture with coronavirus spike peptide pools or control peptides (ViraFEST assay). For these receptors, no antigen is known. Cultured CD4+ T-cell DNA underwent Oncomine TCR Beta short-read sequencing. MiXCR, applied by TCRdb to the PCR reads, yields one record per CDR3 protein. Here the sample spans around 15,000 distinct CDR3 sequences, 60% to 65% being singletons. What was sequenced was CD4+ T cells from blood, cultured in vitro. The receptors were sampled from a human donor who had recovered from COVID-19.

The chain is built from TRBV21-1 and TRBJ2-5; the table's D call of TRBD2 was not tested on the DNA. TRBV21-1 represents a pseudogene. CDR3 size: 15 residues. The CDR3 spells CASSRPSGPQETQYF. The CDR3, as DNA: TGTGCCAGCAGCAGGCCTAGCGGGCCCCAAGAGACCCAGTACTTC.

V and J are TRBV7-9 and TRBJ2-3; the match to TRBD2 covers 15 bases. Trimming at V came to 3 bases and at J to 1 base, leaving 8 bases not matched to a gene. The CDR3 contains 19 residues. CDR1 and CDR2 from the germline V gene are SEHNR and FQNEAQ (reference sequence). The CDR3 DNA is TGTGCCAGCAGCTTTACCGGGACTAGCGGGAGGTGGGGCACAGATACGCAGTATTTT. As protein: CASSFTGTSGRWGTDTQYF. The variable domain in full, with the rest retrieved from reference TRBV7-9 and TRBJ2-3, is DTGVSQNPRHKITKRGQNVTFRCDPISEHNRLYWYRQTLGQGPEFLTYFQNEAQLEKSRLLSDRFSAERPKGSFSTLEIQRTEQGDSAMYLCASSFTGTSGRWGTDTQYFGPGTRLTVL.

The chain has TRBV2 and TRBJ2-7; D not certain. With 8 bases removed from V and 5 bases from J, the gap between germline ends came to 13 bases. CDR1 SNHLY and CDR2 FYNNEI come from the germline V gene. This CDR3 comprises 12 residues. DNA of the CDR3: TGTGCCAGCCACCAAGGGTCAGACGAGCAGTACTTC. Translating gives CASHQGSDEQYF.